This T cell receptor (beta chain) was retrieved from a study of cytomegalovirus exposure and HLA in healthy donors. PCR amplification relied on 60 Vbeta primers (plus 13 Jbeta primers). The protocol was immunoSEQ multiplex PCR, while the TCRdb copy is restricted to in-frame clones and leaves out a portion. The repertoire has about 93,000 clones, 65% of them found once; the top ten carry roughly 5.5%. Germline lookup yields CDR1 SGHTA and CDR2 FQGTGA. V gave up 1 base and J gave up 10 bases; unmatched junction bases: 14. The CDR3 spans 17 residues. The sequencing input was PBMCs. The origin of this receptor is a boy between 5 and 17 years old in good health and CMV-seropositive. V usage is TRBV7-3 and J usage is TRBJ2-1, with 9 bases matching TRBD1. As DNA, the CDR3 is TGTGCCAGCAGCTTAAGAGAAGGGACAGGGTCCCGATCGGAGCAGTTCTTC. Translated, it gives CASSLREGTGSRSEQFF. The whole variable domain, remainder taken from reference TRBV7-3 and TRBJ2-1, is GAGVSQTPSNKVTEKGKYVELRCDPISGHTALYWYRQSLGQGPEFLIYFQGTGAADDSGLPNDRFFAVRPEGSVSTLKIQRTERGDSAVYLCASSLREGTGSRSEQFFGPGTRLTVL.